One and the same sample provided the 25 T cell receptor beta chains below, sequenced in a study of early T cells in non-severe SARS-CoV-2 infection (dated by TCRdb to the early 2020s). The method was 5' RACE. The instrument was a NextSeq 500. TCRdb reprocessed the public reads (quality trimming at Q25 with fastp, clone calling with MiXCR) and kept in-frame beta chains. Records with the same CDR3 protein are collapsed into one entry carrying the most frequent genes and DNA. The sample table shows around 27,000 distinct CDR3 sequences, and about 3.8% are seen once. The ten largest clones take up roughly 8% of the sample. The sample was whole blood. The receptors come from an adult who was a healthcare worker with PCR-confirmed SARS-CoV-2 infection or an uninfected control (not recorded which).

This clonotype was counted at least ten times. The genes are TRBV2 and TRBJ2-2, with 8 bases fitting TRBD1. The CDR3 spans 12 residues. Trimming cost V 8 bases and J 5 bases; bases outside gene matches: 1. The germline CDR1 and CDR2 sequences are SNHLY and FYNNEI. CDR3 protein: CASRQGTGELFF. CDR3 bases: TGTGCCAGCCGACAGGGGACCGGGGAGCTGTTTTTT.

This rearrangement joins TRBV29-1 to TRBJ2-7; no clear D gene. The germline V gene has CDR1 SQVTM and CDR2 ANQGSEA. The V end was cut by 5 bases, the J end by 5 bases, with 10 bases between. The CDR3 has 11 amino acids. CDR3 DNA: TGCAGCGTTAATCTATCCCACGAGCAGTACTTC. Translation gives CSVNLSHEQYF.

This clonotype was seen only a few times. V usage is TRBV7-8 and J usage is TRBJ2-7; 11 bases match TRBD2. Trimming cost V 7 bases and J 2 bases; bases outside gene matches: 7. Germline V gives CDR1 SGHVS, CDR2 FQNEAQ. This CDR3 is built from 15 residues. This CDR3 reads CASTLETSGAYEQYF. The CDR3 DNA is TGTGCCAGCACCCTGGAGACTAGCGGGGCCTACGAGCAGTACTTC.

This clonotype was recorded many times. Relative to the germline gene, one junction end is altered; a read error may explain this. J is TRBJ2-5 and V is TRBV7-7; possibly TRBD1 for D (6 bases). Germline V gene lookup returns CDR1 SSHAT and CDR2 FNYEAQ (reference sequence). The CDR3 runs to 15 residues. CDR3 sequence reads: CASSLLGHGQETQYF. CDR3 in DNA: TGTGCTAGCAGCTTACTGGGACACGGCCAAGAGACCCAGTACTTC.

This clonotype has a count of ten or more. The V gene is TRBV20-1, the J gene TRBJ2-7; D perhaps matches TRBD2 (6 bases). Germline CDR1 and CDR2: DFQATT and SNEGSKA (reference sequence). This CDR3 is built from 12 residues. V shed 5 bases and J shed 1 base, with 9 bases lying between them. Here the CDR3 DNA reads TGCAGTGCTCACGGGGGTTCCTACGAGCAGTACTTC. This gives the protein CSAHGGSYEQYF.

This clonotype was picked up many times. V is TRBV28 and J is TRBJ2-4, with D tentatively TRBD2 (5 bases). Trimming took off 2 bases at V and 2 bases at J, with 19 bases between the two ends. The CDR3 runs to 18 residues. The V gene's germline CDR1 is MDHEN and CDR2 SYDVKM. As DNA, the CDR3 is TGTGCCAGCAGTTTAGGTCAGTTTGGGAGAAGGTCCAAAAACATTCAGTACTTC. It translates to CASSLGQFGRRSKNIQYF.

This clonotype turned up a few times. CDR3: CASSFRDSKYDNQPQHF. DNA for the CDR3: TGTGCCAGCAGCTTTCGGGACAGCAAGTACGACAATCAGCCCCAGCATTTT. The gene calls are TRBV21-1 and TRBJ1-5; TRBD1 is the table's D call and was not checked against the DNA. TRBV21-1 is flagged as a pseudogene. This CDR3 is 17 amino acids long.

The chain carries TRBV5-4 and TRBJ2-5; 10 bases fit TRBD2. Unmatched junction bases numbered 10, after V lost 6 bases and J lost 5 bases. There are 15 residues in the CDR3. The germline V gene has CDR1 SGHNT and CDR2 YYREEE (reference sequence). CDR3 amino acids: CASTTPSGRGETQYF. CDR3 bases: TGTGCCAGCACTACACCCAGCGGGAGGGGGGAGACCCAGTACTTC.

This clonotype turned up a few times. A read error may produce the germline difference seen at one junction end. The chain joins TRBV20-1 to TRBJ2-1, with D tentatively TRBD1 or TRBD2 (5 bases each). The germline V gene encodes CDR1 DFQATT and CDR2 SNEGSKA (reference sequence). This CDR3 has 14 residues. CDR3 sequence: CSARERGLYYEQFF. For the CDR3, the DNA is TGCAGTGCTAGAGAGAGGGGCCTCTACTATGAGCAGTTCTTC.

This clonotype was counted ten times or more. The chain uses TRBV5-5 and TRBJ2-2, with 8 bases lining up with TRBD2. The CDR3 contains 15 residues. CDR1 SGHKS and CDR2 YYEKEE come from the germline V gene (reference sequence). Trimming removed 1 base from V and 4 bases from J; junction bases left unmatched: 3. CDR3 loop: CASSLSGGITGELFF. CDR3 DNA: TGTGCCAGCAGCTTGAGCGGGGGAATCACCGGGGAGCTGTTTTTT.

The gene calls are TRBV3-1 and TRBJ2-7, with TRBD2 matching over 8 bases. This CDR3 has 14 amino acids. Germline trimming cut 1 base from V and 2 bases from J; bases unmatched to any gene: 1. From germline, CDR1 is LGHDT and CDR2 YNNKEL (reference sequence). For the CDR3, the DNA is TGTGCCAGCAGCCAAGGGGGACTAGCCTACGAGCAGTACTTC. Translated: CASSQGGLAYEQYF.

This clonotype was seen at least ten times. This chain joins TRBV29-1 and TRBJ1-5, with no clear D. The CDR3 is 13 amino acids. Trimming left V 6 bases short and J 2 bases short, with 11 bases between. Germline CDR1 is SQVTM and CDR2 is ANQGSEA. The CDR3 region has the DNA TGCAGCGTGGCCCGTGACGGCAATCAGCCCCAGCATTTT. It is translated as CSVARDGNQPQHF.

This clonotype has a count of ten or more. This chain uses TRBV7-8 with TRBJ2-7, with TRBD1 matching 8 bases. Trimming cost V 3 bases and J 2 bases; bases outside gene matches: 6. CDR1 is SGHVS and CDR2 is FQNEAQ in the germline V gene. The CDR3 spans 15 residues. Here the CDR3 reads CASSFETGGPYEQYF. For the CDR3, the DNA is TGTGCCAGCAGCTTTGAAACAGGGGGACCCTACGAGCAGTACTTC.

This clonotype was observed at least ten times. The V and J genes are TRBV27 and TRBJ1-1; 10 bases agree with TRBD1. Germline V lookup: CDR1 MNHEY, CDR2 SMNVEV (reference sequence). The CDR3 extends over 14 amino acids. The trim removed 2 bases at V and 5 bases at J, leaving 2 bases unmatched. The CDR3 sequence: CASSLGQGVTEAFF. For the CDR3, the DNA is TGTGCCAGCAGTTTAGGACAGGGGGTTACTGAAGCTTTCTTT.

In this sample, this clonotype turned up many times. The CDR3 bases are TGTGCCAGCAGTTACGGATCCAGGGGGCGAGGAAACACCATATATTTT. It codes for CASSYGSRGRGNTIYF. The J gene is TRBJ1-3, the V gene TRBV6-5, with 8 bases identical to TRBD1. Unmatched junction bases numbered 7, after V lost 2 bases and J lost 4 bases. Looked up from germline, CDR1 is MNHEY and CDR2 is SVGAGI. CDR3 length: 16 amino acids.

This clonotype was recorded at least ten times. The V call is TRBV12-3 or TRBV12-4, the J call TRBJ1-2; D uncertain. There are 12 residues in the CDR3. The ends were cut back, 1 base at V and 8 bases at J, with 8 bases in the middle. The CDR3 coding sequence is TGTGCCAGCAGTTTAGGGACGAACGGCTACACCTTC. Translating gives CASSLGTNGYTF.

This clonotype was counted ten times or more. J is TRBJ2-7 and V is TRBV2; D may be TRBD1 or TRBD2 (6 bases each). The CDR3 loop spans 15 amino acids. CDR1 and CDR2 from the germline V gene are SNHLY and FYNNEI. The ends were cut back, 8 bases at V and 0 bases at J, with 17 bases in the middle. DNA of the CDR3: TGTGCCAGCTCAGAGGGGGGACTGATCTCCTACGAGCAGTACTTC. It is translated as CASSEGGLISYEQYF.

This clonotype was found many times. V gene TRBV6-5 combines with J gene TRBJ2-1; D possibly corresponds to TRBD2 (7 bases). The CDR3 length is 14 residues. Deletions cut 0 bases from V and 8 bases from J, with 11 bases between. Per germline, CDR1 MNHEY and CDR2 SVGAGI. DNA for the CDR3: TGTGCCAGCAGTTACTCGGGGGGGCTCGATGAGCAGTTCTTC. It yields the protein CASSYSGGLDEQFF.

This clonotype has ten or more counts. This chain connects TRBV4-1 to TRBJ1-1, with a possible D match to TRBD1 (6 bases). The CDR3 loop spans 14 amino acids. V lost 6 bases to trimming and J lost 1 base, with 12 bases between them. From germline, CDR1 is MGHRA and CDR2 YSYEKL. CDR3 nucleotides: TGCGCCAGCAGGAACAGGGCCCAGAACACTGAAGCTTTCTTT. Its protein product is CASRNRAQNTEAFF.

This clonotype was seen ten or more times. The genes are TRBV6-1 and TRBJ1-2; no clear D. Between the trimmed V and J ends, which lost 7 bases and 2 bases, there was a span of 11 bases. The CDR3 has 13 residues. CDR1 is MNHNS, CDR2 SASEGT, per germline. CDR3 coding DNA: TGTGCCAGCAAGCCCCCAGGAAACTATGGCTACACCTTC. It encodes CASKPPGNYGYTF.

This clonotype has just a few counts. The CDR3 loop is CATSDRRASGNTIYF. CDR3 DNA sequence: TGTGCCACCAGTGATAGGAGAGCCTCTGGAAACACCATATATTTT. The chain uses TRBV24-1 and TRBJ1-3; D ambiguous. The CDR3 has 15 amino acids. The V gene lost 3 bases and the J gene lost 0 bases, with 8 bases spanning the gap. Germline V CDR1 and CDR2: KGHDR, SFDVKD.

The chain is built from TRBV27 and TRBJ2-7, with D unclear. The CDR3 sequence is 14 residues long. V was clipped by 5 bases and J by 3 bases, with 14 bases between them. CDR1 and CDR2 from the germline V gene are MNHEY and SMNVEV (reference sequence). Written as DNA, the CDR3 is TGTGCCAGCAGTAAGTCCGGGCCACGCTACGAGCAGTACTTC. Residues: CASSKSGPRYEQYF.

This clonotype has just a few counts. The chain has TRBV6-6 and TRBJ1-1; tentatively, D is TRBD1 (5 bases). From germline, CDR1 is MNHNY and CDR2 SVGAGI (reference sequence). The CDR3 sequence is 14 residues long. With 6 bases removed from V and 6 bases from J, the gap between germline ends came to 17 bases. The CDR3 DNA reads TGTGCCAGCAGCTCAGGTGGGGGGAGGGCTGAAGCTTTCTTT. This gives the protein CASSSGGGRAEAFF.

The table lists this clonotype with many counts. The V and J genes are TRBV19 and TRBJ2-3; D gene unclear. The V gene lost 3 bases and the J gene lost 3 bases, with 16 bases spanning the gap. There are 16 residues in the CDR3. Germline assignment: CDR1 LNHDA and CDR2 SQIVND (reference sequence). As DNA, the CDR3 is TGTGCCAGTAGTATCTCCCCTTCGAAACGGACAGATACGCAGTATTTT. Translation gives CASSISPSKRTDTQYF.

This clonotype has a count of ten or more. At one end the junction does not follow the germline gene, possibly because of a read error. V and J are TRBV25-1 and TRBJ1-3; D remains ambiguous. This CDR3 spans 12 amino acids. Germline V gives CDR1 MGHDK, CDR2 SYGVNS. The CDR3 spells CASRGSENTIYF. DNA for the CDR3: TGTGCCAGCAGAGGCTCTGAAAACACCATATATTTT.